These 21 T cell receptor beta chains were sequenced from one sample in a study of blood T cell repertoires in COVID-19. TCRdb's copy holds only in-frame clones and misses some; the assay was immunoSEQ multiplex PCR. Among about 180,000 clones listed, 80% to 90% were seen once. Sequenced sample: peripheral blood. These receptors all stem from a human donor with active or convalescent COVID-19. The donor label of this sample is uncertain.

The V gene is TRBV5-6, the J gene TRBJ2-7, with 9 positions matching TRBD1. This CDR3 spans 16 amino acids. Germline V gene sequence: CDR1 SGHDT, CDR2 YYEEEE. The V and J ends lost 4 bases and 6 bases, in that order; junction bases with no gene match: 14. The CDR3 sequence: CASSANGGTGFVEQYF. The CDR3 DNA reads TGTGCCAGCAGCGCGAATGGTGGGACAGGGTTCGTCGAGCAGTACTTC.

This clone was recorded once. V is TRBV7-2 and J is TRBJ1-1, with D perhaps TRBD1 (5 bases). The CDR3 is 15 amino acids. The germline gives CDR1 SGHTA, CDR2 FQGNSA. V was shortened by 2 bases and J by 0 bases, with 10 bases between the two germline ends. CDR3 in amino acids: CASSLQGTLNTEAFF. CDR3 sequence (DNA): TGTGCCAGCAGCTTACAGGGTACCCTGAACACTGAAGCTTTCTTT.

The genes are TRBV3-1 (or the pseudogene TRBV3-2) and TRBJ2-7; 8 bases align to TRBD2. The trim removed 2 bases at V and 1 base at J, leaving 4 bases unmatched. CDR1 and CDR2 (germline): LGHDT, YNNKEL (reference sequence). The CDR3 is 15 residues long. The CDR3 coding sequence is TGTGCCAGCAGCCAAAAGGCGGGAGGTTCCTACGAGCAGTACTTC. Protein: CASSQKAGGSYEQYF.

Written as DNA, the CDR3 is TGTGCCAGCAGAATCGGGGGGGCGGATTACAATGAGCAGTTCTTC. This translates into CASRIGGADYNEQFF. The chain has TRBV27 and TRBJ2-1; 8 bases are shared with TRBD2. The germline CDR1 and CDR2 sequences are MNHEY and SMNVEV (reference sequence). The CDR3 runs to 15 residues. V shed 6 bases, J shed 4 bases, and the junction held 8 bases outside the gene matches.

In its sample, this clone was seen once. The chain's CDR3 is CSVTKGTGGTGELFF. The DNA of the CDR3 is TGCAGCGTTACAAAAGGGACGGGGGGCACCGGGGAGCTGTTTTTT. This chain uses TRBV29-1 with TRBJ2-2; 7 positions match TRBD2. The CDR3 extends over 15 amino acids. Germline CDR1 and CDR2: SQVTM and ANQGSEA. Trimming cost V 5 bases and J 4 bases; bases outside gene matches: 10.

The gene calls are TRBV3-1 (or the pseudogene TRBV3-2) and TRBJ1-2, with TRBD1 matching over 7 bases. With V trimmed by 2 bases and J by 8 bases, 5 bases remained unmatched. The CDR3 contains 13 residues. Germline V CDR1 and CDR2: LGHDT, YNNKEL (reference sequence). The CDR3 region is CASSQRQGGGYTF. CDR3 DNA: TGTGCCAGCAGCCAACGACAGGGTGGCGGCTACACCTTC.

CDR3 nucleotide sequence: TGTGCCAGCTCCGACAGGGCAAGGCAAGGGGATACGCAGTATTTT. Protein product: CASSDRARQGDTQYF. V is TRBV6-5 and J is TRBJ2-3; the match to TRBD1 covers 7 bases. The CDR3 sequence is 15 residues long. From germline, CDR1 is MNHEY and CDR2 SVGAGI. V trimming: 8 bases; J trimming: 6 bases; junction bases outside the gene matches: 14.

This clone was seen just once. The genes are TRBV18 and TRBJ2-3; D is ambiguous. Germline-derived CDR1 and CDR2 are KGHSH and LQKENI. This CDR3 has 16 amino acids. Trimming took 3 bases from V and 0 from J, leaving 13 bases between them. Here the CDR3 DNA reads TGTGCCAGCTCACCCATCGATAGTTTAAGCACAGATACGCAGTATTTT. Its protein is CASSPIDSLSTDTQYF.

J is TRBJ2-5 and V is TRBV4-3; 14 nucleotides match TRBD2. The V and J ends lost 0 bases and 3 bases, in that order; junction bases with no gene match: 3. The CDR3 runs 17 residues. The germline V gene encodes CDR1 LGHNA and CDR2 YSLEER. DNA of the CDR3: TGCGCCAGCAGCCAAGATATGACTAGCGGGGGGGAAGAGACCCAGTACTTC. Translating gives CASSQDMTSGGEETQYF.

The chain joins TRBV5-1 to TRBJ1-3; D not certain. The germline CDR1 and CDR2 sequences are SGHRS and YFSETQ. The CDR3 sequence is 17 residues long. The V and J ends lost 0 bases and 2 bases respectively, with 15 bases between them. The CDR3 nucleotides are TGCGCCAGCAGCTTGGATGGGCCAAGCACACCTGGAAACACCATATATTTT. Its protein is CASSLDGPSTPGNTIYF.

This clone has a handful of counts. The CDR3 DNA follows: TGTGCCAGCAGCCCCTCACGGGGAGGGGCCAATCAGCCCCAGCATTTT. It is translated as CASSPSRGGANQPQHF. This chain connects TRBV7-6 to TRBJ1-5; D possibly corresponds to TRBD1 (5 bases). Germline CDR1 SGHVS, CDR2 FNYEAQ. Trimming pared 5 bases from V and 3 bases from J, leaving 17 bases between. The CDR3 length is 16 residues.

The V and J genes are TRBV18 and TRBJ1-6, with D maybe TRBD1 (5 bases). The V gene lost 3 bases and the J gene lost 6 bases, with 9 bases spanning the gap. The CDR3 contains 14 residues. Germline V gene lookup returns CDR1 KGHSH and CDR2 LQKENI. The CDR3 protein is CASSPGQGNSPLHF. CDR3 in DNA: TGTGCCAGCTCACCCGGGCAGGGTAATTCACCCCTCCACTTT.

This clone was detected once. The gene calls are TRBV5-1 and TRBJ1-2; TRBD1 matches at 9 bases. CDR3 size: 15 residues. Germline trimming cut 4 bases from V and 2 bases from J; bases unmatched to any gene: 6. Germline CDR1 is SGHRS and CDR2 is YFSETQ. CDR3 in DNA: TGCGCCAGCAGCATTACGACAGGGGGAAACTATGGCTACACCTTC. Translated: CASSITTGGNYGYTF.

This chain links TRBV28 with TRBJ2-3; D is undetermined. The germline V gene has CDR1 MDHEN and CDR2 SYDVKM. CDR3 length equals 11 residues. The V end lost 5 bases, the J end lost 6 bases, and 6 bases lay between the germline ends. The CDR3 DNA reads TGTGCCAGCAGTCCCCGGGATACGCAGTATTTT. Translation: CASSPRDTQYF.

V usage is TRBV2 and J usage is TRBJ2-3, with TRBD2 identical over 10 bases. CDR3 size: 16 residues. The V and J ends lost 6 bases and 6 bases, in that order; junction bases with no gene match: 12. The germline V gene encodes CDR1 SNHLY and CDR2 FYNNEI. DNA for the CDR3: TGTGCCAGCAGCCCTGGTGCTAGCGGGAGTTCGGATACGCAGTATTTT. It is translated as CASSPGASGSSDTQYF.

J is TRBJ2-3 and V is TRBV25-1, with D possibly being TRBD1 (6 bases). The CDR3 loop spans 17 amino acids. Germline lookup yields CDR1 MGHDK and CDR2 SYGVNS. Between the trimmed V and J ends, which lost 2 bases and 4 bases, there was a span of 19 bases. This CDR3 is CASSEDEGQGWPDTQYF. DNA of the CDR3: TGTGCCAGCAGTGAAGATGAGGGGCAGGGGTGGCCAGATACGCAGTATTTT.

This clone was detected only once. This chain connects TRBV6-5 to TRBJ2-3, with unresolved D. The CDR3 runs to 12 residues. The ends were cut back, 6 bases at V and 0 bases at J, with 4 bases in the middle. From germline, CDR1 is MNHEY and CDR2 SVGAGI. The CDR3 sequence is CASRESTDTQYF. The CDR3 DNA sequence: TGTGCCAGCAGGGAGAGCACAGATACGCAGTATTTT.

The V gene is TRBV7-3, the J gene TRBJ2-7; tentative D call: TRBD2 (6 bases). Germline loops: CDR1 SGHTA, CDR2 FQGTGA. V was cut by 4 bases and J by 0 bases, with 13 bases left in between. This CDR3 region has 15 residues. The CDR3 reads CASSSGTLSSYEQYF. The DNA of the CDR3 is TGTGCCAGCAGCTCAGGGACTCTCAGCTCCTACGAGCAGTACTTC.

This chain links TRBV7-6 with TRBJ1-1; D uncertain. CDR1 is SGHVS and CDR2 is FNYEAQ in the germline V gene. V lost 5 bases and J lost 1, with 11 bases in between. The CDR3 runs to 14 residues. The CDR3 here is CASSPRTGNTEAFF. The CDR3 nucleotides are TGTGCCAGCAGCCCGCGGACTGGGAACACTGAAGCTTTCTTT.

The chain links TRBV4-2 to TRBJ2-3; the match to TRBD2 covers 11 bases. V trimming: 4 bases; J trimming: 6 bases; junction bases outside the gene matches: 6. This CDR3 is built from 15 residues. Germline lookup yields CDR1 LGHNA and CDR2 YNFKEQ. Here the CDR3 DNA reads TGTGCCAGCAGCCCGATAGCGGGGGGGTTTGATACGCAGTATTTT. The encoded protein is CASSPIAGGFDTQYF.

The V and J genes are TRBV7-6 and TRBJ2-7, with D tentatively TRBD2 (6 bases). The germline gives CDR1 SGHVS, CDR2 FNYEAQ. Trimming cost V 1 base and J 12 bases, with 16 bases left between them. The length of the CDR3 is 13 residues. CDR3 protein: CASSLDPGLILYF. In DNA form, the CDR3 reads TGTGCCAGCAGCTTAGACCCGGGACTTATCCTGTACTTC.